Described below is a single TCR beta chain sequence and its context. The junction does not match germline at one end; this may be a read error. The method was immunoSEQ multiplex PCR; TCRdb's version includes in-frame clones alone and lacks a portion of them. The sample records fewer than 350,000 clones, 85% being singletons. The data are from a study of blood T cell repertoires in COVID-19. This CDR3 contains 12 residues. CDR1 is SGHDN, CDR2 FVKESK, per germline. This clonotype was sampled from a woman in her fifties or sixties who had recovered from COVID-19. The specimen sequenced was PBMCs or T cells enriched from blood (not recorded which). The V and J genes are TRBV14 and TRBJ1-3; TRBD1 agrees at 9 bases. CDR3 in amino acids: CASSQVGQGPAF. The DNA of the CDR3 is TGTGCCAGCAGCCAAGTAGGACAGGGGCCCGCCTTT.